The rows below give T cell receptor beta chains drawn from one sample of a study of blood T cell repertoires in COVID-19. The repertoire was sequenced with immunoSEQ multiplex PCR; TCRdb's copy has only in-frame clones and lacks some. The sample carries approximately 67,000 clones, 87% recorded once. Material: peripheral blood. The receptors stem from a middle-aged man with active COVID-19. The CDR3 runs from the conserved cysteine through the conserved F or W. D genes are given only for firm matches. The size of a clone is reported for some rows only, either as once, few or many, or as a class for expanded clones.

abundance: -; d_gene: -; j_gene: TRBJ2-3; v_gene: TRBV6-2/TRBV6-3; CDR3aa: CASSYKGDTDTQYF; CDR3nt: TGTGCCAGCAGTTATAAGGGGGACACAGATACGCAGTATTTT
abundance: -; d_gene: TRBD2; j_gene: TRBJ2-1; v_gene: TRBV4-2; CDR3aa: CASSQEAGGPDEQFF; CDR3nt: TGTGCCAGCAGCCAAGAAGCGGGGGGGCCCGATGAGCAGTTCTTC
abundance: -; d_gene: -; j_gene: TRBJ1-6; v_gene: TRBV28; CDR3aa: CASSLSSSPLHF; CDR3nt: TGTGCCAGCAGTCTATCGAGTTCACCCCTCCACTTT
abundance: -; d_gene: -; j_gene: TRBJ2-5; v_gene: TRBV12-3/TRBV12-4; CDR3aa: CASSLRGLETQYF; CDR3nt: TGTGCCAGCAGTTTGCGGGGATTGGAGACCCAGTACTTC
abundance: -; d_gene: TRBD2; j_gene: TRBJ2-3; v_gene: TRBV7-9; CDR3aa: CASSRSGGGTDTQYF; CDR3nt: TGTGCCAGCAGCCGGAGCGGGGGCGGCACAGATACGCAGTATTTT
abundance: few; d_gene: TRBD2; j_gene: TRBJ2-2; v_gene: TRBV7-3; CDR3aa: CASSSLAGGTGELFF; CDR3nt: TGTGCCAGCAGCTCATTAGCGGGAGGTACCGGGGAGCTGTTTTTT
abundance: -; d_gene: -; j_gene: TRBJ2-3; v_gene: TRBV28; CDR3aa: CASSLLVSDTQYF; CDR3nt: TGTGCCAGCAGTTTACTCGTATCGGATACGCAGTATTTT
abundance: -; d_gene: -; j_gene: TRBJ1-4; v_gene: TRBV6-5; CDR3aa: CASSYGRGNEKLFF; CDR3nt: TGTGCCAGCAGTTACGGGAGGGGGAATGAAAAACTGTTTTTT
abundance: once; d_gene: TRBD1; j_gene: TRBJ1-1; v_gene: TRBV3-1/TRBV3-2; CDR3aa: CASSHTLEGATEAFF; CDR3nt: TGTGCCAGCAGCCATACCCTGGAGGGGGCCACTGAAGCTTTCTTT
abundance: -; d_gene: -; j_gene: TRBJ2-5; v_gene: TRBV18; CDR3aa: CASSPRGESGRSKTQYF; CDR3nt: TGTGCCAGCTCACCTAGGGGCGAATCAGGGAGGTCCAAGACCCAGTACTTC
abundance: -; d_gene: TRBD1; j_gene: TRBJ1-2; v_gene: TRBV19; CDR3aa: CASTPDRGFNYGYTF; CDR3nt: TGTGCCAGTACACCGGACAGGGGATTTAACTATGGCTACACCTTC
abundance: once; d_gene: TRBD1; j_gene: TRBJ1-3; v_gene: TRBV7-8; CDR3aa: CASSLGVGQGAGNTIYF; CDR3nt: TGTGCCAGCAGCTTAGGAGTCGGGCAGGGGGCTGGAAACACCATATATTTT
abundance: -; d_gene: -; j_gene: TRBJ1-4; v_gene: TRBV30; CDR3aa: CAWSQILLGAGGEKLFF; CDR3nt: TGTGCCTGGAGCCAAATCCTTTTAGGCGCCGGAGGTGAAAAACTGTTTTTT
abundance: -; d_gene: TRBD1; j_gene: TRBJ1-1; v_gene: TRBV19; CDR3aa: CASSIGFFGQGAPEAFF; CDR3nt: TGTGCCAGTAGTATAGGCTTTTTCGGGCAGGGGGCCCCTGAAGCTTTCTTT
abundance: -; d_gene: TRBD2; j_gene: TRBJ2-1; v_gene: TRBV7-6; CDR3aa: CASSSNPFGGSSYNEQFF; CDR3nt: TGTGCCAGCAGCTCTAACCCCTTCGGCGGGAGCTCCTACAATGAGCAGTTCTTC
abundance: -; d_gene: -; j_gene: TRBJ1-4; v_gene: TRBV5-1; CDR3aa: CASSFGRGATNEKLFF; CDR3nt: TGCGCCAGCAGCTTTGGCAGGGGTGCAACTAATGAAAAACTGTTTTTT
abundance: -; d_gene: TRBD1; j_gene: TRBJ1-4; v_gene: TRBV19; CDR3aa: CASRDRRNEKLFF; CDR3nt: TGTGCCAGCAGGGACAGGAGGAATGAAAAACTGTTTTTT
abundance: once; d_gene: -; j_gene: TRBJ1-2; v_gene: TRBV9; CDR3aa: CASSGFNTGDSNYGYTF; CDR3nt: TGTGCCAGCAGCGGGTTTAACACAGGCGACTCTAACTATGGCTACACCTTC
abundance: few; d_gene: -; j_gene: TRBJ2-3; v_gene: TRBV30; CDR3aa: CAWSRVAVDTQYF; CDR3nt: TGTGCCTGGAGTCGCGTAGCGGTAGATACGCAGTATTTT
abundance: -; d_gene: -; j_gene: TRBJ2-7; v_gene: TRBV3-1/TRBV3-2; CDR3aa: CASSRLTSPSYEQYF; CDR3nt: TGTGCCAGCAGCCGTCTTACTAGCCCTTCCTACGAGCAGTACTTC
abundance: -; d_gene: TRBD2; j_gene: TRBJ2-1; v_gene: TRBV19; CDR3aa: CASAQSGEATNEQFF; CDR3nt: TGTGCCAGTGCCCAGAGCGGGGAGGCCACCAATGAGCAGTTCTTC
abundance: -; d_gene: -; j_gene: TRBJ2-7; v_gene: TRBV5-1; CDR3aa: CASSFLSSYEQYF; CDR3nt: TGCGCCAGCAGCTTCCTAAGCTCCTACGAGCAGTACTTC
abundance: -; d_gene: -; j_gene: TRBJ1-2; v_gene: TRBV28; CDR3aa: CASSLSRGGGYTF; CDR3nt: TGTGCCAGCAGTTTATCTAGGGGGGGTGGCTACACCTTC
abundance: -; d_gene: TRBD2; j_gene: TRBJ2-7; v_gene: TRBV27; CDR3aa: CASTPVGAGGPIYEQYF; CDR3nt: TGTGCCAGCACCCCCGTGGGGGCGGGAGGGCCTATCTACGAGCAGTACTTC
abundance: -; d_gene: -; j_gene: TRBJ1-1; v_gene: TRBV3-1/TRBV3-2; CDR3aa: CASSLTGYTEAFF; CDR3nt: TGTGCCAGCAGTCTCACAGGGTACACTGAAGCTTTCTTT
abundance: -; d_gene: -; j_gene: TRBJ2-2; v_gene: TRBV9; CDR3aa: CASSVVLDTGELFF; CDR3nt: TGTGCCAGCAGCGTTGTCTTAGACACCGGGGAGCTGTTTTTT
abundance: -; d_gene: -; j_gene: TRBJ2-2; v_gene: TRBV11-3; CDR3aa: CASSFTSLGELFF; CDR3nt: TGTGCCAGCAGCTTCACTAGCCTAGGGGAGCTGTTTTTT
abundance: -; d_gene: -; j_gene: TRBJ1-2; v_gene: TRBV19; CDR3aa: CASRITGNYGYTF; CDR3nt: TGTGCCAGTAGGATTACAGGGAACTATGGCTACACCTTC
abundance: -; d_gene: -; j_gene: TRBJ2-2; v_gene: TRBV30; CDR3aa: CAWIHSITLNTGELFF; CDR3nt: TGTGCCTGGATACATAGCATAACCCTGAACACCGGGGAGCTGTTTTTT
abundance: -; d_gene: TRBD1; j_gene: TRBJ1-6; v_gene: TRBV18; CDR3aa: CASSRDRGGSSPLHF; CDR3nt: TGTGCCAGCTCACGAGACAGGGGAGGTTCGTCACCCCTCCACTTT
abundance: few; d_gene: -; j_gene: TRBJ2-7; v_gene: TRBV27; CDR3aa: CASSWQGWSYEQYF; CDR3nt: TGTGCCAGCAGTTGGCAGGGGTGGTCCTACGAGCAGTACTTC
abundance: -; d_gene: TRBD1; j_gene: TRBJ1-2; v_gene: TRBV28; CDR3aa: CASRGQPYGYTF; CDR3nt: TGTGCCAGCAGGGGACAGCCCTATGGCTACACCTTC
abundance: -; d_gene: TRBD1; j_gene: TRBJ2-2; v_gene: TRBV30; CDR3aa: CAWSRNDRDTGELFF; CDR3nt: TGTGCCTGGAGTAGAAATGACAGGGACACCGGGGAGCTGTTTTTT
abundance: -; d_gene: TRBD2; j_gene: TRBJ2-7; v_gene: TRBV6-2/TRBV6-3; CDR3aa: CASSSKPGTTTYEQYF; CDR3nt: TGTGCCAGCAGTTCTAAACCCGGGACTACAACCTACGAGCAGTACTTC
abundance: -; d_gene: -; j_gene: TRBJ2-2; v_gene: TRBV7-9; CDR3aa: CASSLVVSSTGELFF; CDR3nt: TGTGCCAGCAGCTTAGTAGTCTCGAGCACCGGGGAGCTGTTTTTT
abundance: -; d_gene: -; j_gene: TRBJ2-1; v_gene: TRBV9; CDR3aa: CASSVVAAEGEQFF; CDR3nt: TGTGCCAGCAGCGTAGTAGCGGCGGAAGGGGAGCAGTTCTTC
abundance: -; d_gene: TRBD1; j_gene: TRBJ1-5; v_gene: TRBV7-2; CDR3aa: CASSQGGTGYGQPQHF; CDR3nt: TGTGCCAGCAGCCAAGGAGGGACAGGGTATGGGCAGCCCCAGCATTTT
abundance: -; d_gene: TRBD1; j_gene: TRBJ2-7; v_gene: TRBV6-5; CDR3aa: CASSRGQGAYEQYF; CDR3nt: TGTGCCAGCAGCCGCGGGCAGGGGGCCTACGAGCAGTACTTC
abundance: few; d_gene: -; j_gene: TRBJ1-1; v_gene: TRBV27; CDR3aa: CASSLPDRTEAFF; CDR3nt: TGTGCCAGCAGTTTACCCGACAGGACTGAAGCTTTCTTT
abundance: -; d_gene: TRBD1; j_gene: TRBJ1-1; v_gene: TRBV28; CDR3aa: CASSLPPTGGTEAFF; CDR3nt: TGTGCCAGCAGTTTACCTCCGACAGGGGGCACTGAAGCTTTCTTT
abundance: -; d_gene: TRBD1; j_gene: TRBJ1-2; v_gene: TRBV7-2; CDR3aa: CASSFNTGEGGYTF; CDR3nt: TGTGCCAGCAGCTTTAACACAGGGGAAGGTGGCTACACCTTC
abundance: once; d_gene: -; j_gene: TRBJ1-6; v_gene: TRBV7-9; CDR3aa: CASSSESGTSSNSPLHF; CDR3nt: TGTGCCAGCAGCTCGGAATCCGGGACATCTTCTAATTCACCCCTCCACTTT
abundance: -; d_gene: TRBD2; j_gene: TRBJ2-3; v_gene: TRBV9; CDR3aa: CASSAVAGGPSDTQYF; CDR3nt: TGTGCCAGCAGCGCCGTAGCGGGAGGGCCATCAGATACGCAGTATTTT
abundance: -; d_gene: -; j_gene: TRBJ2-5; v_gene: TRBV7-7; CDR3aa: CASAGAIQETQYF; CDR3nt: TGTGCTAGCGCGGGGGCGATTCAAGAGACCCAGTACTTC
abundance: few; d_gene: TRBD2; j_gene: TRBJ2-2; v_gene: TRBV5-1; CDR3aa: CASSFKRGPNTGELFF; CDR3nt: TGCGCCAGCAGCTTCAAGCGGGGGCCGAACACCGGGGAGCTGTTTTTT
abundance: once; d_gene: -; j_gene: TRBJ1-3; v_gene: TRBV6-5; CDR3aa: CASRSQGSGNTIYF; CDR3nt: TGTGCCAGCAGGTCACAGGGAAGTGGAAACACCATATATTTT
abundance: -; d_gene: TRBD1; j_gene: TRBJ1-4; v_gene: TRBV20-1; CDR3aa: CSASLYRGGFDEKLFF; CDR3nt: TGCAGTGCTAGTCTATACAGGGGAGGATTTGATGAAAAACTGTTTTTT
abundance: -; d_gene: -; j_gene: TRBJ1-6; v_gene: TRBV5-5; CDR3aa: CASSLAGFSYNSPLHF; CDR3nt: TGTGCCAGCAGCTTGGCAGGCTTCTCCTATAATTCACCCCTCCACTTT
abundance: -; d_gene: -; j_gene: TRBJ1-1; v_gene: TRBV7-2; CDR3aa: CASSLVNGAEAFF; CDR3nt: TGTGCCAGCAGCTTAGTCAACGGGGCTGAAGCTTTCTTT